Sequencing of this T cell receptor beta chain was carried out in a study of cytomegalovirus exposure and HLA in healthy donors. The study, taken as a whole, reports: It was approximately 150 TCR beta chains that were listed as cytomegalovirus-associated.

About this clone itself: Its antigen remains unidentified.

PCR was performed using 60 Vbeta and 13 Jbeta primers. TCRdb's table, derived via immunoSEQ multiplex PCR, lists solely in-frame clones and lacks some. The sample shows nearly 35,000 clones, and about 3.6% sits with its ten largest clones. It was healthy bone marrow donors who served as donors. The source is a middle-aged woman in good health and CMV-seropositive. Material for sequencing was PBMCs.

CDR3 amino acids: CASSPYGQGEAFF. Written as DNA, the CDR3 is TGTGCCAGCAGCCCCTACGGACAGGGCGAAGCTTTCTTT. V and J are TRBV14 and TRBJ1-1, with 8 nucleotides matching TRBD1. The CDR3 extends over 13 amino acids. V trimming: 4 bases; J trimming: 8 bases; junction bases outside the gene matches: 6. Germline V CDR1 and CDR2: SGHDN, FVKESK.